These T cell receptor beta chains were read from a single sample in a study of molecular identifiers for immune sequencing clone quantification. TCRdb recomputed calls from the PCR reads with MiXCR, one row per CDR3 protein. This table has about 640,000 distinct CDR3 sequences, roughly 21% appearing once. Material: naive CD8+ T cells from blood, with Jurkat cell RNA spiked in. These receptors were obtained from a human donor in good health. Some libraries in this study had Jurkat cell RNA spiked in. Each CDR3 is given with its conserved first and last residue. D genes are given only for firm matches. The size entry is marked missing in some rows and otherwise reads once, few, many or a size class.

>TRBD2|TRBV4-1|TRBJ2-5|.
TGCGCCAGCAGCCAAAGCCCAGCGGGAAGCGATGAGACCCAGTACTTC
CASSQSPAGSDETQYF
>TRBD2|TRBV29-1|TRBJ2-3|many
TGCAGCGTTGATTTTGTGGGACTAGCGGGAGTTAAAGATACGCAGTATTTT
CSVDFVGLAGVKDTQYF
>.|TRBV6-1|TRBJ1-1|many
TGTGCCAGCCCCAATCTGAATGGTTTCTTT
CASPNLNGFF
>.|TRBV20-1|TRBJ2-1|few
TGCAGTGCTAGAGTGGGGGCTTACAATGAGCAGTTCTTC
CSARVGAYNEQFF
>.|TRBV30|TRBJ1-1|many
TGTGCCTGGAGTCTGGGGGTGAACACTGAAGCTTTCTTT
CAWSLGVNTEAFF
>.|TRBV4-3|TRBJ1-6|few
TGCGCCAGCAGCCAAGGCGGTTCAGGGGTGGGCCTCCACTTT
CASSQGGSGVGLHF
>TRBD2|TRBV13|TRBJ2-5|.
TGTGCCAGCAGCCCCCCGCTAGCGGGAGGGCCAGGAGAGACCCAGTACTTC
CASSPPLAGGPGETQYF
>TRBD1|TRBV4-3|TRBJ1-4|.
TGCGCCAGCAGCGCGGACAGGAGGCCAACTAATGAAAAACTGTTTTTT
CASSADRRPTNEKLFF
>.|TRBV6-2/TRBV6-3|TRBJ2-1|.
TGTGCCAGCAGTTACTACCGGGAATACAATGAGCAGTTCTTC
CASSYYREYNEQFF
>TRBD1|TRBV6-5|TRBJ2-3|many
TGTGCCAGCAGGGGACAGGGGAGCACAGATACGCAGTATTTT
CASRGQGSTDTQYF
>.|TRBV7-9|TRBJ1-3|.
TGTGCCAGCAGCTTAATAAACGAAGGGGAGATCCCTGGAAACACCATATATTTT
CASSLINEGEIPGNTIYF
>.|TRBV9|TRBJ1-2|few
TGTGCCAGCAGCGAAAGATTGGCAGGCGGCTACACCTTC
CASSERLAGGYTF
>.|TRBV9|TRBJ1-6|.
TGTGCCAGCAGCGTAGGGGACGTTCTCAATTCACCCCTCCACTTT
CASSVGDVLNSPLHF
>TRBD2|TRBV27|TRBJ2-7|few
TGTGCCAGCAAACAGGCGGGGGGGCCTTACGAGCAGTACTTC
CASKQAGGPYEQYF
>TRBD2|TRBV11-2|TRBJ2-5|many
TGTGCCAGCAGCCGAAAGAAAGCGGGGCCTGGTATCTTC
CASSRKKAGPGIF
>TRBD2|TRBV6-2/TRBV6-3|TRBJ2-7|.
TGTGCCAACAGCTACGGGACTAGCGAGGCCTACGAGCAGTACTTC
CANSYGTSEAYEQYF
>TRBD2|TRBV4-2|TRBJ2-7|few
TGTGCCAGCAGCCAAGGGACTAGCGGGGTATACGGGCAGTACTTC
CASSQGTSGVYGQYF
>.|TRBV7-6|TRBJ2-3|.
TGTGCCAGCAGCTTAGCTGGCGGTAGCGCAGATACGCAGTATTTT
CASSLAGGSADTQYF
>.|TRBV7-9|TRBJ1-1|few
TGTGCCAGCAGCTTAGGCCCCTCCGCTGAAGCTTTCTTT
CASSLGPSAEAFF
>.|TRBV4-3|TRBJ2-1|few
TGCGCCAGCAGCCAAGAAGCTCTGGACTACCCGAACAATGAGCAGTTCTTC
CASSQEALDYPNNEQFF
>.|TRBV6-1|TRBJ2-7|many
TGTGCCAGCGGAGAATTCTACGAGCAGTACTTC
CASGEFYEQYF
>.|TRBV9|TRBJ1-1|many
TGTGCCAGCAGCATCGGGGGGTTCACTGAAGCTTTCTTT
CASSIGGFTEAFF
>.|TRBV5-6|TRBJ1-4|.
TGTGCCAGCAGCTTGGGCGCAGCCCTTTTAAGCGTAAAACTGTTTTTT
CASSLGAALLSVKLFF
>.|TRBV6-5|TRBJ2-7|many
TGTGCCAGCAGTTACTCGTGGTCCGAGCAGTACTTC
CASSYSWSEQYF
>TRBD2|TRBV10-3|TRBJ2-3|many
TGTGCCACAGATCGGGGCGGGGGGTCCCCGTGGCAGTATTTT
CATDRGGGSPWQYF
>TRBD1|TRBV4-3|TRBJ2-4|.
TGCGCCGGCAGCCAAACCTCCCAGGGGGATCAAAACATTCAGTACTTC
CAGSQTSQGDQNIQYF
>.|TRBV2|TRBJ1-5|many
TGTGCCAGCGAAGGTCGCAGGGTTAAGGATCAGCCCCAGCATTTT
CASEGRRVKDQPQHF
>.|TRBV4-3|TRBJ1-2|.
TGCGCCAGCAGCCAAGATTGGGCAGGGGCCTACTATGGCTACACCTTC
CASSQDWAGAYYGYTF
>.|TRBV11-2|TRBJ2-3|many
TGTGCCAGCAGCTTAGAGGGCGCGGGGGCCGATACGCAGTATTTT
CASSLEGAGADTQYF
>TRBD2|TRBV27|TRBJ2-7|few
TGTGCCAGCAGTCCCTTGGGGGAGGGTGTCTACGAGCAGTACTTC
CASSPLGEGVYEQYF
>.|TRBV24-1|TRBJ2-3|many
TGTGCCACCAGTGATTTGTTCCCAGGGGGGAGCACAGATACGCAGTATTTT
CATSDLFPGGSTDTQYF
>.|TRBV20-1|TRBJ2-1|many
TGCAGTGTTGCCATTAGCCCTGGGGACTACAATGAGCAGTTCTTC
CSVAISPGDYNEQFF
>.|TRBV7-3|TRBJ2-3|many
TGTGCCAGCAGCTTAATATCTAGGGATACGCAGTATTTT
CASSLISRDTQYF
>.|TRBV19|TRBJ2-7|many
TGTGCCAGTAGTATGAGTGCCTACGAGCAGTACTTC
CASSMSAYEQYF
>.|TRBV4-3|TRBJ2-7|many
TGCGCCAGCAGCCAAGATAGGGAGCTACGAATCTACGAGCAGTACTTC
CASSQDRELRIYEQYF
>TRBD1|TRBV4-1|TRBJ1-4|.
TGCGCCAGCAGCCTCAGGAACAGGGGGCGAGATGAAAAACTGTTTTTT
CASSLRNRGRDEKLFF
>.|TRBV19|TRBJ2-5|many
TGTGCCAGTAGGCTTTCGGACCGCCGGCTGGAGACCCAGTACTTC
CASRLSDRRLETQYF
>TRBD2|TRBV4-3|TRBJ2-7|many
TGCGCCAGCAGCCAAGATCGACGGGGGGGCTCCATTTCGGTCGAGCAGTACTTC
CASSQDRRGGSISVEQYF
>.|TRBV20-1|TRBJ2-3|many
TGCAGTGCTAGAGATTATCCTAGAATCTCAGATACGCAGTATTTT
CSARDYPRISDTQYF
>.|TRBV27|TRBJ2-5|many
TGTGCCAGCAGTTTATCCTGGGGTGAGAAGACCCAGTACTTC
CASSLSWGEKTQYF
>TRBD1|TRBV9|TRBJ2-7|few
TGTGCCAGCAGCGTGGACAGGGGTACGTCCTACGAGCAGTACTTC
CASSVDRGTSYEQYF
>TRBD2|TRBV9|TRBJ2-3|many
TGTGCCAGCAGCGTAGGAGCAACTAGCGGTCTGGATACGCAGTATTTT
CASSVGATSGLDTQYF
>TRBD1|TRBV4-1|TRBJ1-5|few
TGCGCCAGCAGCCAAGATCGGGGGACAGCCCAGCCCCAGCATTTT
CASSQDRGTAQPQHF
>.|TRBV11-3|TRBJ2-3|.
TGTGCCAGCAGCTTAAGGTTTCTATTTAATACGCAGTATTTT
CASSLRFLFNTQYF
>TRBD1|TRBV7-9|TRBJ2-3|many
TGTGCCAGCAGCTTACGGGACAGGGCAGATACGCAGTATTTT
CASSLRDRADTQYF
>TRBD1|TRBV5-1|TRBJ1-1|many
TGCGCCAGCAGCCCATCAATTACAGGGGGCGAGGGGAACACTGAAGCTTTCTTT
CASSPSITGGEGNTEAFF
>TRBD1|TRBV6-2/TRBV6-3|TRBJ1-5|many
TGTGCCAGCAGCTGGGACAGGGGAATGGTCCAGCCCCAGCATTTT
CASSWDRGMVQPQHF
>TRBD1|TRBV5-3|TRBJ2-7|few
TGTGCCAGCAGCTCAGGGGGCCTGAGCTCCTACGAGCAGTACTTC
CASSSGGLSSYEQYF
>TRBD1|TRBV10-3|TRBJ1-6|many
TGTGCCATCAGTGCGACGGGACAGGATGATTTGTCCTATAATTCACCCCTCCACTTT
CAISATGQDDLSYNSPLHF
>TRBD2|TRBV4-1|TRBJ2-1|many
TGCGCCAGCAGCCAAGCCGCTTCACTAGCGGGGGGGCGGCGTGAGCAGTTCTTC
CASSQAASLAGGRREQFF
>TRBD2|TRBV6-2/TRBV6-3|TRBJ2-3|many
TGTGCCAGCAGGTGGACTAGCGGGGGAGATACGCAGTATTTT
CASRWTSGGDTQYF